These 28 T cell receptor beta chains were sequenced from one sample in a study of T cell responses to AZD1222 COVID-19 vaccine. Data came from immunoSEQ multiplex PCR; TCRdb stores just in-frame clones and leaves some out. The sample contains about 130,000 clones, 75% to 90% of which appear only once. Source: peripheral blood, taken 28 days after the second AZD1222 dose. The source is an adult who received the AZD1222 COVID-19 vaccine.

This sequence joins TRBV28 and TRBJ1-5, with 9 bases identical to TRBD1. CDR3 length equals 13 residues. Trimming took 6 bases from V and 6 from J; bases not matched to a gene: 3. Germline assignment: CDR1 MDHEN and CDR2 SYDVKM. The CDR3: CASRQGALQPQHF. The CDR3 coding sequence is TGTGCCAGCAGACAGGGGGCCCTTCAGCCCCAGCATTTT.

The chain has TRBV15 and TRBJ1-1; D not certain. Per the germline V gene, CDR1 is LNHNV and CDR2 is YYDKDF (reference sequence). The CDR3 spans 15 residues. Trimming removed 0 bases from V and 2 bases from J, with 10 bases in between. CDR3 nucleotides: TGTGCCACCAGCAGAGATCGGCAGGCTAACACTGAAGCTTTCTTT. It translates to CATSRDRQANTEAFF.

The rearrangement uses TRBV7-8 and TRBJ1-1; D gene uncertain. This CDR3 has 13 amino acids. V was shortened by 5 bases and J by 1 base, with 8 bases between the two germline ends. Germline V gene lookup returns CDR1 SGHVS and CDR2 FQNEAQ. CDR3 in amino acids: CASSRTANTEAFF. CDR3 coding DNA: TGTGCCAGCAGCCGGACTGCGAACACTGAAGCTTTCTTT.

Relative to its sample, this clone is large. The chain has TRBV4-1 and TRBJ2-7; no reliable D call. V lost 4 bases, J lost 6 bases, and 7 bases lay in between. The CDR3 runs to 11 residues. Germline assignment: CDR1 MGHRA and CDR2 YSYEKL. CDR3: CASSLGVEQYF. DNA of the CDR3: TGCGCCAGCAGCCTAGGAGTCGAGCAGTACTTC.

CDR3 bases: TGTGCCAGCAGCACTAGTGGGCAGTCCTATGGCTACACCTTC. Protein: CASSTSGQSYGYTF. V gene TRBV9 combines with J gene TRBJ1-2; D call uncertain. The CDR3 has 14 amino acids. Germline CDR1 SGDLS, CDR2 YYNGEE. Trimming removed 4 bases at V and 4 bases at J, with 14 bases between.

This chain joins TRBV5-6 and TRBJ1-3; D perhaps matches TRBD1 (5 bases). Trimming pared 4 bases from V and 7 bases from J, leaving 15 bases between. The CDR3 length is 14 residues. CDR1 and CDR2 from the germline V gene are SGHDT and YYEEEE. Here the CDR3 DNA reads TGTGCCAGCAGCCAGGAGGGACTCTCGAACACCATATATTTT. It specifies CASSQEGLSNTIYF.

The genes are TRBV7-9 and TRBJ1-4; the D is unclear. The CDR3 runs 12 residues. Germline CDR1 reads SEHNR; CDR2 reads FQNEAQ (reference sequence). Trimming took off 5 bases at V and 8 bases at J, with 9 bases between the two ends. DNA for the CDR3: TGTGCCAGCAGCCTCTATTCCGAAAAACTGTTTTTT. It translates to CASSLYSEKLFF.

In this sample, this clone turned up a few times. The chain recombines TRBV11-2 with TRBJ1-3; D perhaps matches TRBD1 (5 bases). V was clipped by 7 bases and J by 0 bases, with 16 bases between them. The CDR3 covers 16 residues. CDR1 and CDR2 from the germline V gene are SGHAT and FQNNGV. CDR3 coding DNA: TGTGCCAGCACCGGGGGAGATCTCTTCTCTGGAAACACCATATATTTT. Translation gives CASTGGDLFSGNTIYF.

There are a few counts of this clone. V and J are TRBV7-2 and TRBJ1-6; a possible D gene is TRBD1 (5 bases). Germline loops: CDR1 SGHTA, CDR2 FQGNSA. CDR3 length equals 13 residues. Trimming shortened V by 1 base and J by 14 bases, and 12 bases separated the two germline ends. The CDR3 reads CASSLGGTAALHF. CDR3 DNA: TGTGCCAGCAGCTTAGGGGGCACGGCGGCCCTCCACTTT. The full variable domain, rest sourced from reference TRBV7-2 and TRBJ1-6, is GAGVSQSPSNKVTEKGKDVELRCDPISGHTALYWYRQSLGQGLEFLIYFQGNSAPDKSGLPSDRFSAERTGGSVSTLTIQRTQQEDSAVYLCASSLGGTAALHFGNGTRLTVT.

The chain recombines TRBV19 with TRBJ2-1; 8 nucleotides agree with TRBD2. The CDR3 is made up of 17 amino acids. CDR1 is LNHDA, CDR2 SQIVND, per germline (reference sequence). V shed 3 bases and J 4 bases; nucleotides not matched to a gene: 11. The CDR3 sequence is CASSISPSGLTYNEQFF. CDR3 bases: TGTGCCAGTAGTATTTCGCCTAGCGGGCTGACGTACAATGAGCAGTTCTTC.

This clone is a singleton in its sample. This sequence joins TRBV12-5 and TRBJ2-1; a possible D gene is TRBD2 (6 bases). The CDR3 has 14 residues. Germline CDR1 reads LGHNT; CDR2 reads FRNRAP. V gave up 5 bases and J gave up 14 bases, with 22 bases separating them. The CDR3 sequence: CASGPSTTSMPEFF. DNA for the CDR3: TGTGCTAGTGGTCCGAGCACGACTAGTATGCCGGAGTTCTTC.

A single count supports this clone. CDR3 bases: TGTGCCAGCAGCTTGGTTCTAGCGGGGGGTAGCACAGATACGCAGTATTTT. Its protein is CASSLVLAGGSTDTQYF. The V call is TRBV5-5, the J call TRBJ2-3; 11 positions agree with TRBD2. The germline CDR1 and CDR2 sequences are SGHKS and YYEKEE (reference sequence). Germline trimming cut 0 bases from V and 0 bases from J; bases unmatched to any gene: 3. The CDR3 spans 17 residues.

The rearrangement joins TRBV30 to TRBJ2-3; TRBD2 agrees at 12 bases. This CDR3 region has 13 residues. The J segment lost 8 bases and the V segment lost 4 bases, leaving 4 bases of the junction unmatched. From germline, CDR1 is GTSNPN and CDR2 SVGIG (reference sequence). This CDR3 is CAWTSGGVGTQYF. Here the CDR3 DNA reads TGTGCCTGGACTAGCGGGGGGGTCGGTACGCAGTATTTT.

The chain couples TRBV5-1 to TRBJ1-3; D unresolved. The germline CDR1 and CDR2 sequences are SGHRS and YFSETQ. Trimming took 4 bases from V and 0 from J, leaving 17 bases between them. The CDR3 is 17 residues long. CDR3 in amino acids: CASSPGSALDSGNTIYF. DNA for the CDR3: TGCGCCAGCAGCCCTGGGTCAGCCTTGGACTCTGGAAACACCATATATTTT. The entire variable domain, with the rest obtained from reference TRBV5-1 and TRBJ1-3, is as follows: KAGVTQTPRYLIKTRGQQVTLSCSPISGHRSVSWYQQTPGQGLQFLFEYFSETQRNKGNFPGRFSGRQFSNSRSEMNVSTLELGDSALYLCASSPGSALDSGNTIYFGEGSWLTVV.

For the CDR3, the DNA is TGCGCCAGCAGCTTGGAATATCAGAACACCGGGGAGCTGTTTTTT. As protein: CASSLEYQNTGELFF. This rearrangement joins TRBV5-1 to TRBJ2-2; D ambiguous. The CDR3 has 15 residues. Deletions cut 0 bases from V and 1 base from J, with 7 bases between. Germline lookup yields CDR1 SGHRS and CDR2 YFSETQ.

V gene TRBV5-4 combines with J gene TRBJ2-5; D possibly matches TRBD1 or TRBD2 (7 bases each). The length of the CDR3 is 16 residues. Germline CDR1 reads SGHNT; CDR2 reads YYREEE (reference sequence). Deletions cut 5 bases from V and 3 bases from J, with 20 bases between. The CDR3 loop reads CASRKWGGGLKETQYF. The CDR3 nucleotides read TGTGCCAGCAGGAAATGGGGAGGGGGCCTGAAAGAGACCCAGTACTTC.

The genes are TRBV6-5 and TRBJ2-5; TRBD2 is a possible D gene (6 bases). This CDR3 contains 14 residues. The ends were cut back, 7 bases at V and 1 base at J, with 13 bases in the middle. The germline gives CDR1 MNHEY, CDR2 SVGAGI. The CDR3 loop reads CASNPGVLQETQYF. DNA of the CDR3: TGTGCCAGCAACCCGGGGGTCCTCCAAGAGACCCAGTACTTC.

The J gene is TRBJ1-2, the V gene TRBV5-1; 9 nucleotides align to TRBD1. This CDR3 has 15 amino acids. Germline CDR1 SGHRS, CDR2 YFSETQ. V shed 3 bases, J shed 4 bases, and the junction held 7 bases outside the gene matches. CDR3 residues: CASSSGGQGGYGYTF. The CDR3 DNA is TGCGCCAGCAGCTCGGGGGGACAGGGTGGCTATGGCTACACCTTC.

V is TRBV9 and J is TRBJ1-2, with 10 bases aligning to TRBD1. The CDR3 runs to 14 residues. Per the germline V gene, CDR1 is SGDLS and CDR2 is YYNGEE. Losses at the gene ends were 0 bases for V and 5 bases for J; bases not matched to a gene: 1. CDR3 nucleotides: TGTGCCAGCAGCGTAGAGGGACAGGGGTATGGCTACACCTTC. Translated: CASSVEGQGYGYTF. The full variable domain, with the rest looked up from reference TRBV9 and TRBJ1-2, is DSGVTQTPKHLITATGQRVTLRCSPRSGDLSVYWYQQSLDQGLQFLIQYYNGEERAKGNILERFSAQQFPDLHSELNLSSLELGDSALYFCASSVEGQGYGYTFGSGTRLTVV.

CDR3 DNA: TGTGCCAGCAGCTCCGCCAACCAGGGTACCGGGGAGCTGTTTTTT. It specifies CASSSANQGTGELFF. V is TRBV5-4 and J is TRBJ2-2, with D tentatively TRBD1 (5 bases). The germline gives CDR1 SGHNT, CDR2 YYREEE (reference sequence). V was trimmed by 3 bases and J by 5 bases, leaving 14 bases between them. CDR3 length: 15 amino acids.

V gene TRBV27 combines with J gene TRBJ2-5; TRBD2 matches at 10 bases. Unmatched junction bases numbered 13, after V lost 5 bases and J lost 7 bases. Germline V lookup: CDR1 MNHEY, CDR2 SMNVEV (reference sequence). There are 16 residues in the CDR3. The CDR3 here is CASSPIAGGPLGTQYF. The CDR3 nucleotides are TGTGCCAGCAGTCCGATAGCGGGGGGACCGCTGGGGACCCAGTACTTC.

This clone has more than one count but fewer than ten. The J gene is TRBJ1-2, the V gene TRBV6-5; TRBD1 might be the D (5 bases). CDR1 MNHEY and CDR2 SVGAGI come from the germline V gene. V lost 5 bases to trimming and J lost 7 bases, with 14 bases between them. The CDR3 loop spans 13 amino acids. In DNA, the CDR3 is TGTGCCAGCAGTCCCCAGGGTTTCGGTGGCTACACCTTC. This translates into CASSPQGFGGYTF.

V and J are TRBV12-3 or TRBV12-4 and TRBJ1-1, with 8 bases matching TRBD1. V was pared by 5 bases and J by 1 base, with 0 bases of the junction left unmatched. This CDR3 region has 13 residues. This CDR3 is CASSGQGNTEAFF. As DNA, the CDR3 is TGTGCCAGCAGTGGACAGGGGAACACTGAAGCTTTCTTT.

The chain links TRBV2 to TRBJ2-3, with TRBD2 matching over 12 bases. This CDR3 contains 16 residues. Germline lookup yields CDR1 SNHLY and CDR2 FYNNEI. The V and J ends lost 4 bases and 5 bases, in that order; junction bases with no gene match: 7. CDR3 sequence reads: CASSVGLAGGRDTQYF. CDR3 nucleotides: TGTGCCAGCAGTGTTGGCCTAGCGGGGGGGCGAGATACGCAGTATTTT.

CDR3 sequence: CASSPRGWGYGYTF. The CDR3 coding sequence is TGTGCCAGCAGCCCACGGGGGTGGGGGTATGGCTACACCTTC. The chain is built from TRBV5-6 and TRBJ1-2, with TRBD1 as a possible D gene (5 bases). CDR3 size: 14 residues. The germline V and J ends were trimmed by 4 bases and 5 bases, with 15 bases remaining between them. CDR1 is SGHDT, CDR2 YYEEEE, per germline. The full variable domain, with the rest looked up from reference TRBV5-6 and TRBJ1-2, is DAGVTQSPTHLIKTRGQQVTLRCSPKSGHDTVSWYQQALGQGPQFIFQYYEEEERQRGNFPDRFSGHQFPNYSSELNVNALLLGDSALYLCASSPRGWGYGYTFGSGTRLTVV.

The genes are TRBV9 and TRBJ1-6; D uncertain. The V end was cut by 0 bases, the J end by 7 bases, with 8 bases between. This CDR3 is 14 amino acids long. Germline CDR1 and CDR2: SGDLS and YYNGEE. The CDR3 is CASSVGKGNSPLHF. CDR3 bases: TGTGCCAGCAGCGTAGGGAAAGGGAATTCACCCCTCCACTTT.

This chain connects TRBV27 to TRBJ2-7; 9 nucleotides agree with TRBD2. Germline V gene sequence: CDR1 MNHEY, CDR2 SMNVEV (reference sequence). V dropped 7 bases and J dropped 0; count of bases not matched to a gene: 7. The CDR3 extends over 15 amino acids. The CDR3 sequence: CASTRSGGSSYEQYF. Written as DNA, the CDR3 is TGTGCCAGCACCCGAAGCGGGGGGTCCTCCTACGAGCAGTACTTC.

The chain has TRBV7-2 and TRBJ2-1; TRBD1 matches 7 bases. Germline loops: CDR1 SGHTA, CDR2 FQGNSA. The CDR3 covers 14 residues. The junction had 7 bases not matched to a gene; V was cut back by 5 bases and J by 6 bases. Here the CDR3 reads CASSGDRAPNEQFF. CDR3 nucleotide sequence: TGTGCCAGCAGCGGAGACAGGGCCCCCAATGAGCAGTTCTTC.